The T cell receptor (beta chain) described here comes from a study of PD-L1 blockade in urothelial cancer. For the study at large: Males with bladder-origin urothelial cancer constituted twenty-five of 29 patients. General study points: Better survival was predicted when blood TCR clonality before treatment fell below the median.

Time point of the sample: pretreatment peripheral blood. For each patient, 1 to 8 samples were obtained, pretreatment and on-treatment. This CDR3 region has 14 residues. V was pared by 5 bases and J by 3 bases, with 4 bases of the junction left unmatched. Germline assignment: CDR1 MDHEN and CDR2 SYDVKM. Here immunoSEQ multiplex PCR was the method, and the copy in TCRdb shows in-frame clones only, minus some. The repertoire consists of some 90,000 clones, with 80% to 90% occurring once and the leading ten covering over 0.95%. Comments on this clone: Its antigen remains unknown.

The TCR originated in an elderly woman with urothelial cancer. J is TRBJ2-7 and V is TRBV28; 10 nucleotides align to TRBD2. The sample was PBMCs, taken around atezolizumab (anti-PD-L1) treatment. In DNA form, the CDR3 reads TGTGCCAGCAGTCCGAGCGGGAGGGTCTACGAGCAGTACTTC. This codes for CASSPSGRVYEQYF.